The 22 T cell receptor beta chains presented below share a single source sample, sequenced in a study of blood T cell repertoires in COVID-19. Clones were sequenced by immunoSEQ multiplex PCR, and TCRdb holds only the in-frame ones, with some missing. The table shows about 160,000 clones, with around 86% occurring only once. Material for sequencing was peripheral blood. These receptors originate from a man in his 60s with COVID-19, enrolled during active disease.

The genes are TRBV7-9 and TRBJ1-1, with 7 positions matching TRBD1. The CDR3 has 15 residues. The V and J ends lost 8 bases and 1 base, in that order; junction bases with no gene match: 10. Germline CDR1 reads SEHNR; CDR2 reads FQNEAQ (reference sequence). The CDR3 sequence: CASGIQGPPNTEAFF. In DNA, the CDR3 is TGTGCCAGCGGAATACAGGGGCCACCGAACACTGAAGCTTTCTTT.

This chain links TRBV7-9 with TRBJ2-7; 14 nucleotides match TRBD2. Germline V gives CDR1 SEHNR, CDR2 FQNEAQ (reference sequence). CDR3 size: 14 residues. The trim removed 8 bases at V and 3 bases at J, leaving 3 bases unmatched. As DNA, the CDR3 is TGTGCCAGCGACGGGACTAGCGGGGGCTACGAGCAGTACTTC. Residues: CASDGTSGGYEQYF.

This clone turned up a few times. CDR3 in amino acids: CASSNGWDRGQPQHF. The CDR3 region has the DNA TGTGCCAGCAGCAACGGCTGGGACAGGGGGCAGCCCCAGCATTTT. The chain combines TRBV6-2 or TRBV6-3 with TRBJ1-5, with 11 bases matching TRBD1. The CDR3 sequence is 15 residues long. The germline V gene has CDR1 MNHEY and CDR2 SVGEGT. V shed 6 bases, J shed 7 bases, and the junction held 8 bases outside the gene matches.

The V call is TRBV6-2 or TRBV6-3, the J call TRBJ2-1; 7 bases line up with TRBD1. Trimming at V came to 5 bases and at J to 7 bases, leaving 11 bases not matched to a gene. Germline lookup yields CDR1 MNHEY and CDR2 SVGEGT. This CDR3 comprises 15 residues. DNA for the CDR3: TGTGCCAGCAGTACTTTAGGGGGCCCTAGGAATGAGCAGTTCTTC. This gives the protein CASSTLGGPRNEQFF.

V is TRBV6-2 or TRBV6-3 and J is TRBJ2-4; 9 bases agree with TRBD1. The germline gives CDR1 MNHEY, CDR2 SVGEGT. This CDR3 comprises 15 residues. Germline trimming cut 5 bases from V and 6 bases from J; bases unmatched to any gene: 8. The CDR3 region has the DNA TGTGCCAGCAGTGCCCGGGACAGGGTGTCAAACATTCAGTACTTC. This encodes CASSARDRVSNIQYF.

The rearrangement links TRBV27 to TRBJ1-1; 9 bases align to TRBD1. Looked up from germline, CDR1 is MNHEY and CDR2 is SMNVEV (reference sequence). With V trimmed by 5 bases and J by 4 bases, 2 bases remained unmatched. The CDR3 totals 13 residues. CDR3 sequence reads: CASSMGQGTEAFF. DNA for the CDR3: TGTGCCAGCAGTATGGGACAGGGCACTGAAGCTTTCTTT.

This sequence joins TRBV10-3 and TRBJ2-1, with 13 positions matching TRBD2. The CDR3 is made up of 18 amino acids. Germline V gene sequence: CDR1 ENHRY, CDR2 SYGVKD. V was clipped by 0 bases and J by 5 bases; unmatched bases: 7. The chain's CDR3 is CAISESRTSGSDNNEQFF. DNA of the CDR3: TGTGCCATCAGTGAGTCCCGGACTAGCGGGAGTGATAACAATGAGCAGTTCTTC.

The J gene is TRBJ2-7, the V gene TRBV30; possible D gene TRBD2, 5 bases. The CDR3 has 12 amino acids. V lost 2 bases and J 3 bases, leaving 8 bases between the germline ends. Germline V gene data show CDR1 as GTSNPN and CDR2 as SVGIG (reference sequence). The CDR3 region is CAWSLGSYEQYF. The CDR3 nucleotides are TGTGCCTGGAGTTTAGGGAGCTACGAGCAGTACTTC. Filled out from reference TRBV30 and TRBJ2-7, the complete variable domain reads SQTIHQWPATLVQPVGSPLSLECTVEGTSNPNLYWYRQAAGRGLQLLFYSVGIGQISSEVPQNLSASRPQDRQFILSSKKLLLSDSGFYLCAWSLGSYEQYFGPGTRLTVT.

V gene TRBV27 combines with J gene TRBJ1-2; TRBD1 is a possible D gene (6 bases). CDR3 length: 15 amino acids. Per the germline V gene, CDR1 is MNHEY and CDR2 is SMNVEV (reference sequence). Trimming removed 5 bases at V and 4 bases at J, with 17 bases between. The CDR3 loop reads CASSPRLGGGYGYTF. The DNA of the CDR3 is TGTGCCAGCAGTCCCCGTTTAGGGGGTGGCTATGGCTACACCTTC.

This clone was observed a handful of times. The V call is TRBV7-8, the J call TRBJ1-5; weak D call: TRBD1 (5 bases). The length of the CDR3 is 13 residues. The germline V gene has CDR1 SGHVS and CDR2 FQNEAQ. Trimming took off 4 bases at V and 5 bases at J, with 9 bases between the two ends. The CDR3 sequence: CASSSGEYQPQHF. The CDR3 DNA sequence: TGTGCCAGCAGCTCGGGGGAGTATCAGCCCCAGCATTTT.

The V call is TRBV7-2, the J call TRBJ2-7; 9 bases fit TRBD2. The CDR3 has 17 residues. Germline V gene sequence: CDR1 SGHTA, CDR2 FQGNSA. The V gene end was trimmed by 1 base and the J gene end by 0 bases; junction bases not matched to a gene: 7. This chain's CDR3 is CASSLVSSGAISYEQYF. The CDR3 DNA reads as TGTGCCAGCAGCTTAGTTTCTAGCGGGGCCATCTCCTACGAGCAGTACTTC.

The chain combines TRBV2 with TRBJ1-2; 7 positions match TRBD1. The CDR3 covers 13 residues. J lost 8 bases, V lost 9 bases, and 12 bases had no gene match. The germline V gene encodes CDR1 SNHLY and CDR2 FYNNEI. Here the CDR3 DNA reads TGTGCCAGAGCTAAACGGCAGGGGGACGGCTACACCTTC. Translating gives CARAKRQGDGYTF. Complete variable domain (other parts from reference TRBV2 and TRBJ1-2): EPEVTQTPSHQVTQMGQEVILRCVPISNHLYFYWYRQILGQKVEFLVSFYNNEISEKSEIFDDQFSVERPDGSNFTLKIRSTKLEDSAMYFCARAKRQGDGYTFGSGTRLTVV.

V gene TRBV29-1 combines with J gene TRBJ2-1, with 12 bases fitting TRBD1. This CDR3 is 14 amino acids long. J lost 8 bases, V lost 2 bases, and 4 bases had no gene match. Germline lookup yields CDR1 SQVTM and CDR2 ANQGSEA. CDR3 in amino acids: CSVESGTGGDEQFF. In nucleotides, the CDR3 is TGCAGCGTTGAATCCGGGACAGGGGGCGATGAGCAGTTCTTC.

This clone was found once. V gene TRBV28 combines with J gene TRBJ1-1; TRBD1 aligns across 8 bases. The CDR3 contains 14 residues. Germline-derived CDR1 and CDR2 are MDHEN and SYDVKM. V shed 6 bases and J 2 bases; nucleotides not matched to a gene: 5. CDR3: CASSSTGANTEAFF. The CDR3 nucleotides are TGTGCCAGCAGCTCGACAGGGGCTAACACTGAAGCTTTCTTT.

This chain links TRBV28 with TRBJ2-6, with a tentative D call TRBD2 (5 bases). The CDR3 is 18 amino acids. Germline lookup yields CDR1 MDHEN and CDR2 SYDVKM. Trimming shortened V by 8 bases and J by 0 bases, and 20 bases separated the two germline ends. CDR3 in amino acids: CASHAGVDGLSGANVLTF. CDR3 coding DNA: TGTGCCAGCCACGCCGGGGTAGACGGTCTCTCTGGGGCCAACGTCCTGACTTTC.

CDR3 sequence (DNA): TGCGCCAGCAGCTTGTTGGCGGGAGGGCCGGGCACCGGGGAGCTGTTTTTT. It is translated as CASSLLAGGPGTGELFF. This chain connects TRBV5-1 to TRBJ2-2; TRBD2 aligns across 9 bases. Per the germline V gene, CDR1 is SGHRS and CDR2 is YFSETQ. Unmatched junction bases numbered 8, after V lost 1 base and J lost 4 bases. The CDR3 loop spans 17 amino acids.

The chain recombines TRBV5-5 with TRBJ1-3; 7 nucleotides agree with TRBD1. This CDR3 has 18 residues. CDR1 is SGHKS and CDR2 is YYEKEE in the germline V gene (reference sequence). V shed 4 bases, J shed 0 bases, and the junction held 13 bases outside the gene matches. The CDR3 reads CASSTRDSLLSSGNTIYF. The CDR3 nucleotides read TGTGCCAGCAGCACGAGGGACAGCCTCTTATCCTCTGGAAACACCATATATTTT. Filled out from reference TRBV5-5 and TRBJ1-3, the complete variable domain reads DAGVTQSPTHLIKTRGQQVTLRCSPISGHKSVSWYQQVLGQGPQFIFQYYEKEERGRGNFPDRFSARQFPNYSSELNVNALLLGDSALYLCASSTRDSLLSSGNTIYFGEGSWLTVV.

The rearrangement uses TRBV7-9 and TRBJ2-1; 7 nucleotides match TRBD2. The CDR3 length is 13 residues. Per the germline V gene, CDR1 is SEHNR and CDR2 is FQNEAQ (reference sequence). V trimming: 5 bases; J trimming: 7 bases; junction bases outside the gene matches: 5. The CDR3 reads CASSRLAQNEQFF. In nucleotides, the CDR3 is TGTGCCAGCAGCCGACTAGCACAGAATGAGCAGTTCTTC.

V usage is TRBV5-5 and J usage is TRBJ2-2, with 7 nucleotides matching TRBD1. Trimming at V came to 5 bases and at J to 2 bases, leaving 6 bases not matched to a gene. Germline V gene sequence: CDR1 SGHKS, CDR2 YYEKEE (reference sequence). The CDR3 runs 15 residues. As DNA, the CDR3 is TGTGCCAGCAGGCCGGGACAGCAAAACACCGGGGAGCTGTTTTTT. Translated, it gives CASRPGQQNTGELFF.

The chain recombines TRBV7-9 with TRBJ2-6, with 8 bases fitting TRBD1. V dropped 4 bases and J dropped 0; count of bases not matched to a gene: 8. Germline-derived CDR1 and CDR2 are SEHNR and FQNEAQ (reference sequence). This CDR3 contains 18 residues. This CDR3 reads CASSSPGTGPSGANVLTF. The CDR3 DNA reads TGTGCCAGCAGCTCTCCCGGGACAGGCCCCTCTGGGGCCAACGTCCTGACTTTC.

The chain recombines TRBV15 with TRBJ1-5; 7 nucleotides agree with TRBD1. Losses at the gene ends were 1 base for V and 1 base for J; bases not matched to a gene: 4. CDR1 is LNHNV and CDR2 is YYDKDF in the germline V gene (reference sequence). CDR3 size: 16 residues. Here the CDR3 reads CATSRVIQGSNQPQHF. CDR3 nucleotide sequence: TGTGCCACCAGCAGAGTGATACAGGGGAGCAATCAGCCCCAGCATTTT.

This clone was counted a single time. This chain connects TRBV9 to TRBJ2-1, with a tentative D call TRBD2 (5 bases). This CDR3 is built from 13 residues. Trimming stripped 2 bases from V and 6 bases from J, with 9 bases between. Germline V gene lookup returns CDR1 SGDLS and CDR2 YYNGEE. The CDR3 spells CASSVLLGNEQFF. The CDR3 nucleotides read TGTGCCAGCAGCGTCCTACTAGGCAATGAGCAGTTCTTC.